This T cell receptor beta chain appears in the sequencing data of a study of blood T cell repertoires in COVID-19 (dated by TCRdb to about 2020). Background for the entire study: Collaborator samples came from the United States, Italy and Spain and covered acute and convalescent phases of COVID-19. The material from the prospective study consisted of cDNA or gDNA derived from T cells, B-cell-depleted T cells, or PBMCs. Subjects who had been exposed to COVID-19, were actively infected with it, or had recovered from it provided the deeply sampled blood TCRbeta repertoires that made up the dataset. Where available, HLA class I and class II types were obtained from metadata supplied by the sample provider rather than from assay-based typing. Nearly every sample came with metadata listing a de-identified subject ID, COVID-19 status, age in years and sex. Samples were obtained from the ongoing ImmuneRACE study (first 160 participants) and from about 1,300 subjects provided by 6 global collaborators. The repertoires were made available in a free public database intended to serve as a resource for research on the immune response to SARS-CoV-2. The full study reports these points: Clinical and demographic metadata were provided uncurated, with the amount varying by source and participant.

The collaborating institutions used their own protocols to collect whole blood in K2EDTA tubes. For TCRbeta analysis, collaborators shipped samples as frozen whole blood, isolated PBMCs, or DNA extracted from either of those sample types. Comments on this clone: What antigen it recognizes has not been identified. No quality values exist for individual bases; no much larger clone is one base distant.

The CDR3 sequence holds 15 residues, the cysteine and phenylalanine included. Only CDR3 DNA is held: 45 bases, read in frame from base 1. The germline V end is reduced by 4 bases and the J end by 5 bases; junction bases left unmatched: 9. The germline V gene yields SNHLY for CDR1 and FYNNEI for CDR2. TCRbeta CDR3 regions were amplified from genomic DNA by means of the immunoSEQ Assay, a bias-controlled multiplex PCR. The paper's data handling went like this. Within the assay, amplification of reference gene primers was used to estimate how many nucleated cells each sample contained. To quantify the absolute abundance of each unique TCRbeta CDR3 rearrangement, sequence reads were collapsed and filtered. For each sample, productive Simpson clonality was calculated as the square root of Simpson's diversity index over productive rearrangements. TCRdb obtained this table from immuneACCESS and retained in-frame rearrangements with V and J assigned. These tables miss some clones; where compared with another copy, unresolved V genes account for less than half of the shortfall, and the remainder is unexplained. V and J calls and clone size are as listed in that table; D and trimming were resolved from the DNA. Present in this sample are 150,000 to 200,000 clones, less than 85% of which were seen just once. About 3.3% of the sample comes from the top ten.

The sequence is built from TRBV2 and TRBJ2-5; the junction holds 8 bases that match TRBD2. This receptor was obtained from a human donor with acute or convalescent COVID-19. The donor label of this sample is uncertain. Sample: peripheral blood. The DNA sequence follows: TGTGCCAGCAGTGCGTCCGGGACTAGTAGGGAGACCCAGTACTTC. Its protein is CASSASGTSRETQYF.